This T cell receptor (beta chain) was recorded in a study of cytomegalovirus exposure and HLA in healthy donors. Whole-study findings and limits: Most TCR beta V segments were productive about 90% or about 30% of the time in an earlier analysis.

The PCR ran on 60 Vbeta and 13 Jbeta primers. Measured with immunoSEQ multiplex PCR; TCRdb has only the in-frame clones, and not every one. In the table there are around 130,000 clones, around 66% of which are singletons. About this clone itself: Its specificity is unknown.

From germline, CDR1 is SGHVS and CDR2 FQNEAQ. The V gene lost 5 bases and the J gene lost 4 bases, with 11 bases spanning the gap. The CDR3 extends over 13 amino acids. The clonotype comes from a middle-aged woman in good health and CMV-seropositive. Sequenced: PBMCs. The chain joins TRBV7-8 to TRBJ2-5; D may be TRBD2 (5 bases). CDR3 DNA: TGTGCCAGCAGCATCGGGGTCACAGAGACCCAGTACTTC. Its translation: CASSIGVTETQYF.